This T cell receptor (beta chain) is from a study of blood T cells in healthy people across ages (dated by TCRdb to about 2015). For the wider study: Template switching captured roughly one uniquely barcoded TCR beta cDNA molecule per two T cells in model experiments. Using deep sequencing normalized with unique cDNA molecular identifiers, the study measured how TCR beta repertoire diversity changes with age. The donors were divided into four age groups: young (average around 16 years), middle-aged (roughly 42), aged (approximately 62) and long-lived (82). Two additional independent replicas of 1 million unique cDNA reads from the same blood draw were analyzed for two donors (one aged 18 to 30 and one aged 80 or older). On the study overall, not on this receptor specifically: Conclusive comparison of naive and antigen-experienced compartments was prevented by the profiling of bulk unsorted PBMCs. Donor CMV infection status was unknown, potentially confounding age-related changes in expanded clonotypes. As age increased, observed TCR beta diversity per million T cells dropped in a roughly linear way, and a significant reduction was already evident by age roughly 40. The percentage of naive T cells measured by flow cytometry correlated strongly with observed TCR beta diversity. The long-lived group showed more naive CD4+ T cells, fewer expanded clones and increased TCR diversity than the aged group, suggesting age selection. Estimates of total diversity based on one million sequenced T cells were regarded as lower bounds and as underestimates.

The protocol used for the library was 5' RACE. Sequenced using an Illumina HiSeq 2500. A second PCR of roughly 7 to 11 cycles was performed with a sample-barcoded 5' primer and a J-beta primer mix. Each TCR beta cDNA molecule received a unique molecular identifier from a template-switch 5' adaptor carrying 12 random nucleotides. Each sample yielded at least 2.5 million CDR3-containing paired-end reads. The Mint cDNA synthesis kit, primed by a TRBC-specific oligonucleotide, was used to synthesize first-strand cDNA from all RNA. Following uracil-DNA glycosylase treatment, a first 18-cycle PCR with universal primers M1SS and BC2_uni_R was performed on all cDNA. For the original study's pipeline: Normalization of each sample was performed by random selection of 1 million high-quality reads, each carrying a distinct molecular identifier. Reads sharing molecular identifiers were discarded rather than binned into consensus sequences. MiTCR, run with a Q25 quality threshold and the strictest error-elimination algorithm, handled CDR3 identification, clonotype clustering and error correction. A nonparametric unseen species model using Euler transformation provided a lower-bound estimate of total TCR beta diversity. TCRdb reanalyzed the raw reads on its own, using fastp at Q25 for trimming and MiXCR for clone calling, and kept in-frame beta chains. Entries are consolidated by CDR3 protein sequence, retaining the most common genes and DNA. TCRdb, not the original authors, processed these V and J calls. The sample table lists around 1,000,000 distinct CDR3 sequences, approximately 25% of them with a count of one. The top ten clonotypes cover approximately 0.75% of the sample.

V is cut by 2 bases and J by 7 bases, and the space between the germline ends is 11 bases. The germline V gene encodes CDR1 SGHTA and CDR2 FQGNSA. The CDR3 goes from the cysteine to the phenylalanine over 13 residues. The only DNA kept is the CDR3, 39 bases in frame from the first base. Donors were under 40 systemically healthy Caucasian individuals from Russia aged roughly 6 to 100 years. Approximately 9 milliliters of peripheral blood were collected from each donor into EDTA-treated Vacutainer tubes. Ficoll-Paque density-gradient centrifugation was used to isolate PBMCs, with at least 6.5 million per sample. Trizol reagent was used to extract total RNA from PBMCs, with at least 6 micrograms per sample. For every donor, flow cytometry on a PBMC aliquot measured the percentage of naive CD45RAhigh/CD27high T cells. Regarding this clonotype: The specificity of this receptor is unknown. Base qualities are missing; no much larger clone stands one base away.

The sample also formed part of further work on T cells of mothers and their children. As the second publication notes: Nine systemically healthy Caucasian individuals served as donors, namely three mothers together with their six children. cDNA synthesis used all of the extracted RNA, with approximately 1.6 ug of RNA in each 15 ul reaction. In the second PCR, the M1S primer added sample barcodes and 2-4 random nucleotides. Over 8 million TCR beta CDR3 reads came from each mother, compared with a few million reads from each child. Thymic selection shapes the output of TCR recombination in a similar way in related and unrelated pairs, and inherited differences have a minor effect. Normalized repertoire overlap was always found to be slightly, but never significantly, higher in related mother-child pairs than in unrelated mother-child pairs. Persistent microchimeric T cell clones were not detected, at a sensitivity of about 99 clones per million clonotypes. Deep NGS was used in the study to compare the TCR beta repertoires of mothers and children and to look for features that separate related mother-child pairs from unrelated individuals. The mean age was roughly 44 +/- 4 years for the mothers and approximately 11 +/- 4 years for the children. Libraries were sequenced on Illumina HiSeq 2000 with 100+100 nt paired-end reads after adapter ligation with NEBNext reagents. To prevent cross-contamination, the mother and child libraries were prepared a month apart and were sequenced in separate runs. For each donor, between about 450,000 and 2,300,000 distinct TCR beta clonotypes were identified. Naive TCR beta clonotypes were estimated from low-frequency clonotypes matched to each donor's FACS-determined naive share, without sorting.

The TCR comes from a girl aged 2-9 years in good health. This receptor chain uses TRBV7-2 and TRBJ2-5, with the D gene possibly TRBD1 or TRBD2, each one fitting 5 bases. The specimen sequenced was blood. Here the CDR3 is given as CASSLSTGGTQYF. DNA sequence: TGTGCCAGCAGCTTATCCACTGGGGGGACCCAGTACTTC.